This section outlines one T cell receptor beta chain sequence together with its context. What it recognizes is unknown. The V and J ends lost 8 bases and 0 bases respectively, with 14 bases between them. This CDR3 is 15 amino acids long. Per the germline V gene, CDR1 is LNHDA and CDR2 is SQIVND (reference sequence). Naive CD8 isolation took CD45RO-negative cells positively selected for CCR7 and excluded terminally differentiated effector memory CD45RA+ cells. The source of the sample is a study of shared clonotypes between healthy human individuals. Study-wide findings and caveats: Between four donors, naive CD4 clonotypes were shared at a level of approximately 5%. What limited the represented genetic and exposure-history diversity was the small number of donors. Across subsets, estimated richness was generally greater for naive than for memory populations.

In the original processing: Filtering differed, since immunoSEQ gave only junction sequences and no quality scores. Only in-frame clones appear in the TCRdb table, and some are missing; sequencing was by immunoSEQ multiplex PCR. That table is the source of V, J and clone size, and D and trimming were worked out from the DNA. The repertoire includes 450,000 to 700,000 clones, just under 97% of them detected once, and 0.09% to 0.13% sits in the top ten. Sample: naive CD8+ T cells sorted from blood. The chain couples TRBV19 to TRBJ1-5; D may be TRBD1 (5 bases). This clonotype was sampled from a woman in her 30s in good health. This CDR3 is CASFRTFYSNQPQHF. The CDR3 DNA follows: TGTGCCAGTTTCCGGACATTTTATAGCAATCAGCCCCAGCATTTT.